The T cell receptor beta chain described here comes from a study of beta chain features in type 1 diabetes. Across the study: All samples combined gave around 98,000,000 sorted cells for examination. Study-wide findings and caveats: The similarity of naive, central memory and Treg TCRB repertoires appeared greater among patients than among healthy donors. Fewer junction insertions and more nucleotide deletions appeared in type 1 diabetes patients.

Reverse transcribing all isolated RNA meant expressed TCRB transcripts were sequenced. Profiling relied on immunoSEQ multiplex PCR, and the TCRdb table lists in-frame clones only, not all of them. This sample has hundreds of thousands of clones; 15% occur once, and the top ten carry approximately 0.087%. Germline lookup yields CDR1 MDHEN and CDR2 SYDVKM. The V and J ends lost 2 bases and 4 bases, in that order; junction bases with no gene match: 15. This CDR3 has 18 amino acids. Of note for this clone: Antigen: not known.

Sample: naive CD4+ T cells from blood. The chain couples TRBV28 to TRBJ2-7; 9 nucleotides agree with TRBD1. The receptor was isolated from a man in his late teens or twenties in good health. The CDR3 region has the DNA TGTGCCAGCAGTTTAGGACCCGCTATAGGGACAGGGCGTTACGAGCAGTACTTC. Translating gives CASSLGPAIGTGRYEQYF.